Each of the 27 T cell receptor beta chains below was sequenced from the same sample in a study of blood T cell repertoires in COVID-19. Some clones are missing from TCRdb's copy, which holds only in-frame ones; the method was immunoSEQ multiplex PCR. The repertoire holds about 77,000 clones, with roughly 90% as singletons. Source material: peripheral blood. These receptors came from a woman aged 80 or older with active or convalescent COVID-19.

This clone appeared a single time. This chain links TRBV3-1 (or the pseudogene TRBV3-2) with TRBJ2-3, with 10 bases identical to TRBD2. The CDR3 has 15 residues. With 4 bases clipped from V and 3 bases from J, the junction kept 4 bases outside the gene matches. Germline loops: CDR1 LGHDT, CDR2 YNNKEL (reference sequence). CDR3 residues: CASSLGTSVTDTQYF. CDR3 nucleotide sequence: TGTGCCAGCAGCCTGGGGACTAGCGTAACAGATACGCAGTATTTT.

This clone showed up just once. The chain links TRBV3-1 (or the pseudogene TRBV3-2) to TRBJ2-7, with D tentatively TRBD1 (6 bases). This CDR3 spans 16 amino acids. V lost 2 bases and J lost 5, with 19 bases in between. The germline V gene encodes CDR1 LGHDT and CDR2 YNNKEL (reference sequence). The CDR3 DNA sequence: TGTGCCAGCAGCCAAACTTCCGGGACAAAGCTCGACGAGCAGTACTTC. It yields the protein CASSQTSGTKLDEQYF.

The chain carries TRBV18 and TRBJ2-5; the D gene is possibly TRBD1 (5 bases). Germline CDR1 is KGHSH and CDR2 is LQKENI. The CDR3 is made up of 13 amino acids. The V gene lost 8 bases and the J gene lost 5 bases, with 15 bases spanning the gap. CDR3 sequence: CASAQGLGETQYF. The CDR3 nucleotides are TGTGCCAGCGCTCAGGGTCTTGGGGAGACCCAGTACTTC.

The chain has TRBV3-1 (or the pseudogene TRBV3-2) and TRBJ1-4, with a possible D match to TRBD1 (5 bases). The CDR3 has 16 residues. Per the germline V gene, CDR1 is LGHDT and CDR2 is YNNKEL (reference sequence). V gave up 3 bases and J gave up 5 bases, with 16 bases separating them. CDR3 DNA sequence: TGTGCCAGCAGCCAGCAGGGTGGAATAGGGAATGAAAAACTGTTTTTT. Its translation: CASSQQGGIGNEKLFF.

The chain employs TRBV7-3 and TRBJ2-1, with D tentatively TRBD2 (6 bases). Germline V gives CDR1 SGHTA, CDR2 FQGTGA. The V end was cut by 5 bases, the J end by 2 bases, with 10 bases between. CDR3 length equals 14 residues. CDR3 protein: CASSPSGAYNEQFF. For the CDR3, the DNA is TGTGCCAGCAGCCCGTCGGGAGCCTACAATGAGCAGTTCTTC.

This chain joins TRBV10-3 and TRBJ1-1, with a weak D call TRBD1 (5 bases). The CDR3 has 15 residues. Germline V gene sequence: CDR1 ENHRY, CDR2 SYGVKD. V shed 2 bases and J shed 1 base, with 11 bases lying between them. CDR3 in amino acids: CAISELAGPNTEAFF. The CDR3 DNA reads TGTGCCATCAGTGAGCTCGCAGGGCCGAACACTGAAGCTTTCTTT.

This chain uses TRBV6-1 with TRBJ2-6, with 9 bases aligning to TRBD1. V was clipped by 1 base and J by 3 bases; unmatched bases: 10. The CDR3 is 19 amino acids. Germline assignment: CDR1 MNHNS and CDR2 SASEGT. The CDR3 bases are TGTGCCAGCAGTGAAGGTCCGGGACAGGGAGGGGTTGGGGCCAACGTCCTGACTTTC. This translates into CASSEGPGQGGVGANVLTF.

The CDR3: CAISARTGAGTGELFF. In DNA, the CDR3 is TGTGCCATCAGTGCCCGGACAGGGGCCGGCACCGGGGAGCTGTTTTTT. The chain uses TRBV10-3 and TRBJ2-2; the match to TRBD1 covers 9 bases. In germline, CDR1 is ENHRY, CDR2 SYGVKD. The junction had 7 bases not matched to a gene; V was cut back by 4 bases and J by 4 bases. The CDR3 covers 16 residues.

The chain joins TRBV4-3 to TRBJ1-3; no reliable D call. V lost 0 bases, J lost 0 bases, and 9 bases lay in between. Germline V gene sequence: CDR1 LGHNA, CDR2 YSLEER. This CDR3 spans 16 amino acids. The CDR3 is CASSQDSAGSGNTIYF. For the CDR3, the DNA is TGCGCCAGCAGCCAAGATTCGGCAGGCTCTGGAAACACCATATATTTT.

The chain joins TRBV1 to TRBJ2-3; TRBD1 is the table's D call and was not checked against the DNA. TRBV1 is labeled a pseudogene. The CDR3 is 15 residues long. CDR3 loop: CTSSSDRDHTDTQYF. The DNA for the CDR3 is TGCACCAGCAGCTCCGACAGGGACCACACAGATACGCAGTATTTT.

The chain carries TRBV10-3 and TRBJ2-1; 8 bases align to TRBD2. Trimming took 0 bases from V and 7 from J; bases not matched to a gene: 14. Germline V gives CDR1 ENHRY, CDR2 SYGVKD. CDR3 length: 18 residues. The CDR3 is CAISESGVPWIAGNEQFF. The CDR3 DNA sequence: TGTGCCATCAGTGAGTCGGGGGTGCCTTGGATAGCGGGGAATGAGCAGTTCTTC.

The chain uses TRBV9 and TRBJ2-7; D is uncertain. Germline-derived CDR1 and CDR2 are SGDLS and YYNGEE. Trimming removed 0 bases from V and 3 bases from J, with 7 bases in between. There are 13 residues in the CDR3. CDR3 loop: CASSVGLGYEQYF. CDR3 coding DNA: TGTGCCAGCAGCGTAGGACTTGGCTACGAGCAGTACTTC.

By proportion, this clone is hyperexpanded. The CDR3 loop is CASTTGTFYGYTF. DNA of the CDR3: TGTGCCAGTACGACAGGGACTTTTTATGGCTACACCTTC. The chain couples TRBV19 to TRBJ1-2; 7 bases are shared with TRBD1. The CDR3 covers 13 residues. After removal of 7 bases from V and 5 bases from J, the junction contained 7 bases not matched to a gene. Germline V CDR1 and CDR2: LNHDA, SQIVND (reference sequence).

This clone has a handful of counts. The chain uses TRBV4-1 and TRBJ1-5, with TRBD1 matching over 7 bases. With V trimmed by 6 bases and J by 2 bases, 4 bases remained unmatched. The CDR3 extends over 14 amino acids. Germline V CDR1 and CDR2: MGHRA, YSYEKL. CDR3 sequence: CASRAGTGNQPQHF. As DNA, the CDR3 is TGCGCCAGCAGAGCCGGGACAGGCAATCAGCCCCAGCATTTT.

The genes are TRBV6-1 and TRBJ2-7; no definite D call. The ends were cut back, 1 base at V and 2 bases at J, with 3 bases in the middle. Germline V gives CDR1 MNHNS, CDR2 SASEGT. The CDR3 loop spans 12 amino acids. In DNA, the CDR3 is TGTGCCAGCAGTGAAGTAGCCTACGAGCAGTACTTC. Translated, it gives CASSEVAYEQYF.

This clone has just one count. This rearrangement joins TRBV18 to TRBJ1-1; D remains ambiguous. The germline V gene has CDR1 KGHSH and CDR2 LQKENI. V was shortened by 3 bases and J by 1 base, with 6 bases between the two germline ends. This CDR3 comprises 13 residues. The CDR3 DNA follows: TGTGCCAGCTCACCGAGTCAGAACACTGAAGCTTTCTTT. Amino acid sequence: CASSPSQNTEAFF.

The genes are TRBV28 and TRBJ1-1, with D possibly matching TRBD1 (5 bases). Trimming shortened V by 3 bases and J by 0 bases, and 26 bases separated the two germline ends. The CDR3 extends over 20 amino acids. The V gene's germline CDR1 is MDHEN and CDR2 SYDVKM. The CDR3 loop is CASSFIGWGGRPTLNTEAFF. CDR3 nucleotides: TGTGCCAGCAGTTTTATCGGCTGGGGGGGACGACCTACCTTGAACACTGAAGCTTTCTTT.

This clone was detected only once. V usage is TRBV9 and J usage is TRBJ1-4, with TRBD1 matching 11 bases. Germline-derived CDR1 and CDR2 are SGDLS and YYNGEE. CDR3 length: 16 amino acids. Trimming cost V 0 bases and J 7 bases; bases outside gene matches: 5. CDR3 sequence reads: CASSVGVGQGGEKLFF. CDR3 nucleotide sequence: TGTGCCAGCAGCGTAGGAGTGGGACAGGGGGGTGAAAAACTGTTTTTT.

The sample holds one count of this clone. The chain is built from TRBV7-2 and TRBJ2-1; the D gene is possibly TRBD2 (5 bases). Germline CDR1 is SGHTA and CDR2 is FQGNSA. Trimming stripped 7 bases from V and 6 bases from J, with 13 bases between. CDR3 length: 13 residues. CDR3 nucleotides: TGTGCCAGCACTTTCGAGCGGTCCAATGAGCAGTTCTTC. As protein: CASTFERSNEQFF.

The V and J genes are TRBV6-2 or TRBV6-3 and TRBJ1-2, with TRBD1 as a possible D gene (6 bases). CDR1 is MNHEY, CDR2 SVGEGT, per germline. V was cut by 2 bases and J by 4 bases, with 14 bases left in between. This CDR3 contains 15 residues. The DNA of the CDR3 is TGTGCCAGCAGTTACCCCGGACAGATGATCTATGGCTACACCTTC. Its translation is CASSYPGQMIYGYTF.

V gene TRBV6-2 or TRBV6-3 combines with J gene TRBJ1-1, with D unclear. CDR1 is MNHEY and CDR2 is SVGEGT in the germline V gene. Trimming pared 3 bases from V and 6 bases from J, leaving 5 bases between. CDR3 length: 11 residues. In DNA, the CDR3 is TGTGCCAGCAGTTATCCCTCTGAAGCTTTCTTT. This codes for CASSYPSEAFF.

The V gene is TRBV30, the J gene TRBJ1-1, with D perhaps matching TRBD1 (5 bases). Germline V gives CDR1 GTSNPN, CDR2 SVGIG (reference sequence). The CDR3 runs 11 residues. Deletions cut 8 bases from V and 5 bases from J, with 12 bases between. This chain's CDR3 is CAGKQVTEAFF. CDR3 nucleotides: TGTGCCGGAAAACAGGTTACTGAAGCTTTCTTT.

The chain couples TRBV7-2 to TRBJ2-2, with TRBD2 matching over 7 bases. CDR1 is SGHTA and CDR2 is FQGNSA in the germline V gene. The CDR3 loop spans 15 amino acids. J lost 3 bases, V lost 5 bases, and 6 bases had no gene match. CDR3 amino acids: CASSPMGGYTGELFF. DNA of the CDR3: TGTGCCAGCAGCCCGATGGGAGGGTACACCGGGGAGCTGTTTTTT.

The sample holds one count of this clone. The CDR3 nucleotides are TGTGCCAGCAGCTGGGGCAGGGGGCTCTACGAGCAGTACTTC. Amino acids: CASSWGRGLYEQYF. The chain links TRBV11-1 to TRBJ2-7, with TRBD1 identical over 8 bases. The CDR3 contains 14 residues. V trimming: 4 bases; J trimming: 3 bases; junction bases outside the gene matches: 5. CDR1 is SGHAT and CDR2 is FQDESV in the germline V gene (reference sequence).

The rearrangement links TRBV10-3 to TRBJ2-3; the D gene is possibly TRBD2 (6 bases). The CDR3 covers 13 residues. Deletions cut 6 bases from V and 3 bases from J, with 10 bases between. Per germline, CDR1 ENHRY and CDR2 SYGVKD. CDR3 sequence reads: CAISRLDTDTQYF. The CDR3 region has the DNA TGTGCCATCAGCAGACTAGATACAGATACGCAGTATTTT.

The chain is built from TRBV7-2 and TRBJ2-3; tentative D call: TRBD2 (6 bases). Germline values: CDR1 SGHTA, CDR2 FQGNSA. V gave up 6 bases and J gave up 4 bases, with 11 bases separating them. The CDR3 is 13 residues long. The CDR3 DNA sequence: TGTGCCAGCAGGTGGACTAATCCAGATACGCAGTATTTT. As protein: CASRWTNPDTQYF. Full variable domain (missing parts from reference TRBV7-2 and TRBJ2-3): GAGVSQSPSNKVTEKGKDVELRCDPISGHTALYWYRQSLGQGLEFLIYFQGNSAPDKSGLPSDRFSAERTGGSVSTLTIQRTQQEDSAVYLCASRWTNPDTQYFGPGTRLTVL.

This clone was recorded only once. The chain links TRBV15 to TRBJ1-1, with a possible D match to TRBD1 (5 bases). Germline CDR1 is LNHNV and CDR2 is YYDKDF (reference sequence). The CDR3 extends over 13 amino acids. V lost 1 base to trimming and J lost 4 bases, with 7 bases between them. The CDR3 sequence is CATSRGQTTEAFF. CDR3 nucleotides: TGTGCCACCAGCAGAGGACAGACCACTGAAGCTTTCTTT.